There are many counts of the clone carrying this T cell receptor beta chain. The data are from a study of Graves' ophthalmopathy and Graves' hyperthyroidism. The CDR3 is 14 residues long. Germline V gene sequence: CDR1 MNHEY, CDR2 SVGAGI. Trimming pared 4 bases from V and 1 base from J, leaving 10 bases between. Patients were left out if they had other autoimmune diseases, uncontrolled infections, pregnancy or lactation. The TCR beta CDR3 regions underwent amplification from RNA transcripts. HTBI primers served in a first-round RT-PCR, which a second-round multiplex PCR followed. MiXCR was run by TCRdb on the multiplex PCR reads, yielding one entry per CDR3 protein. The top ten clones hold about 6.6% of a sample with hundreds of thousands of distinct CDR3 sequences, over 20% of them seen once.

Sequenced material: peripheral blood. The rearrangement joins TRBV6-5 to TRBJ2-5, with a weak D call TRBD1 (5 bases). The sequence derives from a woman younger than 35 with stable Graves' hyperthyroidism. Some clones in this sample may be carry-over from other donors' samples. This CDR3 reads CASSFPGLQETQYF. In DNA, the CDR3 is TGTGCCAGCAGTTTTCCAGGGCTCCAAGAGACCCAGTACTTC.